These 26 T cell receptor beta chains were sequenced from one sample in a study of cytomegalovirus exposure and HLA in healthy donors. The primer mix had 60 Vbeta and 13 Jbeta primers. This table comes from immunoSEQ multiplex PCR, and its TCRdb copy is limited to in-frame clones, with some not included. Seen here are roughly 140,000 clones, roughly 79% observed once, and the top ten hold 0.5% to 0.85%. Sequencing input: PBMCs. All receptors derive from a male donor in good health and CMV-seronegative.

This clone appeared a few times. The chain joins TRBV4-3 to TRBJ2-5, with D maybe TRBD1 (5 bases). Germline V gene sequence: CDR1 LGHNA, CDR2 YSLEER. Trimming left V 1 base short and J 5 bases short, with 14 bases between. The CDR3 spans 15 residues. The DNA of the CDR3 is TGCGCCAGCAGCCAAGTTGGGCAGGGCCCGGAGACCCAGTACTTC. This gives the protein CASSQVGQGPETQYF.

The CDR3 loop reads CASSSAGLAKNIQYF. As DNA, the CDR3 is TGTGCCAGCAGTTCGGCGGGACTAGCCAAAAACATTCAGTACTTC. The rearrangement links TRBV27 to TRBJ2-4; a possible D gene is TRBD2 (6 bases). Deletions cut 4 bases from V and 0 bases from J, with 10 bases between. The CDR3 totals 15 residues. Looked up from germline, CDR1 is MNHEY and CDR2 is SMNVEV (reference sequence).

The V call is TRBV2, the J call TRBJ1-5, with a weak D call TRBD1 (5 bases). Germline-derived CDR1 and CDR2 are SNHLY and FYNNEI. The CDR3 loop spans 14 amino acids. The V end was cut by 3 bases, the J end by 2 bases, with 8 bases between. Written as DNA, the CDR3 is TGTGCCAGCAGTGATAAGACAGGCAATCAGCCCCAGCATTTT. Protein sequence: CASSDKTGNQPQHF.

This chain uses TRBV9 with TRBJ2-2, with 11 nucleotides matching TRBD2. CDR1 and CDR2 (germline): SGDLS, YYNGEE. V gave up 0 bases and J gave up 3 bases; unmatched junction bases: 10. The CDR3 contains 19 residues. The CDR3 DNA reads TGTGCCAGCAGCGTAGAGTCTAGCGGGGGGAACTTGGACACCGGGGAGCTGTTTTTT. This gives the protein CASSVESSGGNLDTGELFF.

The chain employs TRBV29-1 and TRBJ2-6, with D unclear. The CDR3 has 12 amino acids. The germline V and J ends were trimmed by 4 bases and 5 bases, with 6 bases remaining between them. CDR1 and CDR2 (germline): SQVTM, ANQGSEA. The CDR3 is CSVAGRANVLTF. The CDR3 region has the DNA TGCAGCGTTGCGGGTAGGGCCAACGTCCTGACTTTC.

The chain joins TRBV4-3 to TRBJ1-2, with TRBD1 as a possible D gene (6 bases). V shed 4 bases and J shed 4 bases, with 13 bases lying between them. CDR1 and CDR2 (germline): LGHNA, YSLEER. CDR3 length equals 14 residues. The chain's CDR3 is CASSRQETTYGYTF. The CDR3 DNA is TGCGCCAGCAGCCGACAGGAGACTACCTATGGCTACACCTTC.

The gene calls are TRBV6-1 and TRBJ2-7, with 10 positions matching TRBD1. Germline-derived CDR1 and CDR2 are MNHNS and SASEGT. The CDR3 covers 14 residues. Unmatched junction bases numbered 7, after V lost 7 bases and J lost 4 bases. Here the CDR3 reads CASTSGTGVYEQYF. The CDR3 DNA is TGTGCCAGCACCTCCGGGACAGGGGTTTACGAGCAGTACTTC.

The CDR3 sequence is CASSPSTGNGYTF. The CDR3 nucleotides are TGTGCCAGTAGCCCCTCGACAGGGAACGGCTACACCTTC. The chain couples TRBV19 to TRBJ1-2; TRBD1 matches 7 bases. Germline CDR1 LNHDA, CDR2 SQIVND (reference sequence). Trimming at V came to 6 bases and at J to 8 bases, leaving 9 bases not matched to a gene. This CDR3 has 13 residues.

The chain has TRBV5-1 and TRBJ2-3; TRBD2 matches 8 bases. This CDR3 region has 17 residues. Germline V lookup: CDR1 SGHRS, CDR2 YFSETQ. Losses at the gene ends were 4 bases for V and 5 bases for J; bases not matched to a gene: 15. Here the CDR3 DNA reads TGCGCCAGCAGCCTCCGCAGCGGGAGCGGCGTCGGAGATACGCAGTATTTT. Protein: CASSLRSGSGVGDTQYF.

V gene TRBV28 combines with J gene TRBJ1-3; possibly TRBD1 for D (6 bases). The CDR3 extends over 15 amino acids. The V end was cut by 8 bases, the J end by 0 bases, with 14 bases between. From germline, CDR1 is MDHEN and CDR2 SYDVKM. CDR3: CASRNRANSGNTIYF. The CDR3 DNA reads TGTGCCAGCCGGAACAGGGCTAACTCTGGAAACACCATATATTTT.

The sample holds one count of this clone. The J gene is TRBJ1-1, the V gene TRBV9; no definite D call. This CDR3 region has 14 residues. CDR1 is SGDLS, CDR2 YYNGEE, per germline. The V and J ends lost 3 bases and 1 base respectively, with 10 bases between them. This chain's CDR3 is CASSAGNTNTEAFF. In DNA, the CDR3 is TGTGCCAGCAGCGCCGGGAATACGAACACTGAAGCTTTCTTT.

The gene calls are TRBV9 and TRBJ2-1; 8 nucleotides agree with TRBD2. This CDR3 region has 16 residues. CDR1 SGDLS and CDR2 YYNGEE come from the germline V gene. The ends lost 4 bases at V and 4 bases at J; junction bases unmatched: 10. CDR3 nucleotides: TGTGCCAGCAGCCTGGGGGGCGGGAGGCTTTACAATGAGCAGTTCTTC. Translation gives CASSLGGGRLYNEQFF.

This sequence joins TRBV19 and TRBJ2-1; a possible D gene is TRBD1 (7 bases). V was trimmed by 3 bases and J by 7 bases, leaving 13 bases between them. This CDR3 has 14 amino acids. Germline V gene sequence: CDR1 LNHDA, CDR2 SQIVND (reference sequence). CDR3 DNA: TGTGCCAGTAGTATGGGAGGCAGGGGGAATGAGCAGTTCTTC. This sequence encodes CASSMGGRGNEQFF.

CDR3 DNA sequence: TGTGCCAGCAGCTTAGAGACAGTCTCTGGGGCCAACGTCCTGACTTTC. Encoded protein: CASSLETVSGANVLTF. The chain carries TRBV11-1 and TRBJ2-6; D is possibly TRBD1 (5 bases). CDR3 length equals 16 residues. V lost 1 base to trimming and J lost 0 bases, with 7 bases between them. Per germline, CDR1 SGHAT and CDR2 FQDESV (reference sequence).

The chain couples TRBV7-9 to TRBJ2-5; 9 bases align to TRBD1. The CDR3 has 16 residues. J gave up 1 base and V 6 bases, and 9 bases lay outside the gene matches. Germline V gene data show CDR1 as SEHNR and CDR2 as FQNEAQ (reference sequence). In DNA, the CDR3 is TGTGCCAGCAGTTCGAGGGGACAGGGCCCCCAAGAGACCCAGTACTTC. Amino acids: CASSSRGQGPQETQYF. Full variable domain (missing parts from reference TRBV7-9 and TRBJ2-5): DTGVSQNPRHKITKRGQNVTFRCDPISEHNRLYWYRQTLGQGPEFLTYFQNEAQLEKSRLLSDRFSAERPKGSFSTLEIQRTEQGDSAMYLCASSSRGQGPQETQYFGPGTRLLVL.

The chain uses TRBV11-3 and TRBJ1-1; 7 bases match TRBD1. The V segment lost 1 base and the J segment 10 bases; nucleotides outside the gene matches: 3. Germline CDR1 is SGHNT and CDR2 is YENEEA. The CDR3 runs to 12 residues. CDR3 residues: CASSLGQGGAFF. The CDR3 coding sequence is TGTGCCAGCAGCTTAGGACAGGGAGGAGCTTTCTTT. Variable domain in full (rest from reference TRBV11-3 and TRBJ1-1): EAGVVQSPRYKIIEKKQPVAFWCNPISGHNTLYWYLQNLGQGPELLIRYENEEAVDDSQLPKDRFSAERLKGVDSTLKIQPAELGDSAVYLCASSLGQGGAFFGQGTRLTVV.

The genes are TRBV7-6 and TRBJ1-6; 8 nucleotides agree with TRBD1. CDR1 is SGHVS and CDR2 is FNYEAQ in the germline V gene. This CDR3 contains 16 residues. V lost 5 bases to trimming and J lost 8 bases; unmatched junction nucleotides: 11. CDR3 sequence (DNA): TGTGCCAGCAGCCCAGGAGACAGGGGAATGGATTCACCCCTCCACTTT. It is translated as CASSPGDRGMDSPLHF.

The V and J genes are TRBV5-1 and TRBJ1-1; weak D call: TRBD1 (5 bases). Germline-derived CDR1 and CDR2 are SGHRS and YFSETQ. The V end lost 0 bases, the J end lost 3 bases, and 9 bases lay between the germline ends. This CDR3 is built from 14 residues. In DNA, the CDR3 is TGCGCCAGCAGCTTGGCTCAGGGATACACTGAAGCTTTCTTT. Its translation: CASSLAQGYTEAFF.

The V call is TRBV12-5, the J call TRBJ1-2; TRBD1 might be the D (6 bases). V gave up 1 base and J gave up 8 bases, with 20 bases separating them. CDR1 and CDR2 from the germline V gene are LGHNT and FRNRAP. The CDR3 consists of 16 residues. CDR3: CASGLEGQTFEDGYTF. DNA of the CDR3: TGTGCTAGTGGTTTGGAGGGACAAACCTTCGAGGACGGCTACACCTTC.

The chain uses TRBV5-8 and TRBJ1-5, with D possibly TRBD1 on 5 matching bases. Germline CDR1 SGHTS, CDR2 YDEGEE. The ends were cut back, 3 bases at V and 2 bases at J, with 15 bases in the middle. The CDR3 is 16 amino acids. The CDR3: CASSSLGGVGNQPQHF. CDR3 nucleotide sequence: TGTGCCAGCAGCTCCTTGGGGGGAGTTGGCAATCAGCCCCAGCATTTT.

The V call is TRBV30, the J call TRBJ2-1; D possibly corresponds to TRBD2 (6 bases). CDR3 length: 13 residues. Per germline, CDR1 GTSNPN and CDR2 SVGIG (reference sequence). The ends were cut back, 0 bases at V and 8 bases at J, with 11 bases in the middle. CDR3 DNA: TGTGCCTGGAGTGTACCTCCTAGCGATGAGCAGTTCTTC. Protein product: CAWSVPPSDEQFF.

The chain combines TRBV5-4 with TRBJ2-5; TRBD2 aligns across 8 bases. The V gene's germline CDR1 is SGHNT and CDR2 YYREEE (reference sequence). This CDR3 comprises 17 residues. Losses at the gene ends were 5 bases for V and 1 base for J; bases not matched to a gene: 13. The CDR3 sequence: CASSRGSLAGIQETQYF. The CDR3, as DNA: TGTGCCAGCAGTCGTGGGAGCCTAGCGGGTATCCAAGAGACCCAGTACTTC.

With regard to this clone: The sample carries other DNA sequences with the same CDR3. The chain uses TRBV18 and TRBJ1-2; no clear D gene. The CDR3 runs to 13 residues. Germline CDR1 and CDR2: KGHSH and LQKENI. V lost 3 bases and J 4 bases, leaving 9 bases between the germline ends. The CDR3 spells CASSPERLYGYTF. The CDR3 DNA reads TGTGCCAGCTCACCGGAGCGCCTCTATGGCTACACCTTC.

There are a few counts of this clone. V is TRBV6-5 and J is TRBJ1-6; TRBD1 matches at 7 bases. This CDR3 is built from 14 residues. Trimming took 5 bases from V and 10 from J; bases not matched to a gene: 8. The germline CDR1 and CDR2 sequences are MNHEY and SVGAGI. This CDR3 reads CASSRTGAGSPLHF. For the CDR3, the DNA is TGTGCCAGCAGTAGAACAGGGGCCGGGTCACCCCTCCACTTT.

The chain carries TRBV11-3 and TRBJ1-2; no definite D call. Germline loops: CDR1 SGHNT, CDR2 YENEEA. V lost 0 bases and J lost 4, with 6 bases in between. This CDR3 has 13 residues. The CDR3 DNA is TGTGCCAGCAGCTTAGACCCCGGCTATGGCTACACCTTC. This translates into CASSLDPGYGYTF.

CDR3 region: CASSPREYGYTF. CDR3 DNA: TGTGCCAGCAGCCCCCGGGAGTATGGCTACACCTTC. J is TRBJ1-2 and V is TRBV9; D is unclear. V shed 4 bases and J shed 5 bases, with 9 bases lying between them. The length of the CDR3 is 12 residues. Germline-derived CDR1 and CDR2 are SGDLS and YYNGEE.